Sequencing of this T cell receptor (beta chain) was carried out in a study of blood T cell repertoires in COVID-19 (dated by TCRdb to 2020 to 2022). Broadly, across the study: Samples from collaborators originated in the United States, Italy and Spain and spanned both the acute and convalescent phases of COVID-19. Nearly every sample came with metadata listing a de-identified subject ID, COVID-19 status, age in years and sex. Samples were obtained from the ongoing ImmuneRACE study (first 160 participants) and from over a thousand subjects provided by 6 global collaborators. The repertoires were made available in a free public database intended to serve as a resource for research on the immune response to SARS-CoV-2. Where available, HLA class I and class II types were taken from metadata supplied by the sample provider and were not determined by assay-based typing. Deeply sampled blood TCRbeta repertoires from subjects exposed to, actively infected with, or recovered from COVID-19 were included in the dataset. The prospective study material was composed of cDNA or gDNA derived from T cells, B-cell-depleted T cells, or PBMCs.

The immunoSEQ Assay, a bias-controlled multiplex PCR, was used to amplify TCRbeta CDR3 regions from genomic DNA. Regarding the original processing steps: Within the assay, amplification of reference gene primers was used to estimate how many nucleated cells each sample contained. Sequence reads were collapsed and filtered to measure the absolute abundance of every unique TCRbeta CDR3 rearrangement. For each sample, productive Simpson clonality was calculated by taking the square root of Simpson's diversity index across productive rearrangements. Entries here come from immuneACCESS through TCRdb and include only in-frame sequences with V and J called. Some clones fail to appear in such tables; in the studies checked, an unresolved V gene covers under half of the shortfall, and the cause of the remainder is unknown. V and J calls and clone size are those listed in that table; D and trimming were worked out from the DNA. This sample has fewer than 250,000 clones in its table, and roughly nine tenths of those were observed once. More than 10% of the sample goes to the ten largest clones.

What the research found in general, with its limitations: The amount of clinical and demographic metadata varied by source and participant and was provided uncurated.

This clone was found a few times. The antigen it recognizes is unknown. Qualities for individual bases were not recorded, and no much larger clone is one base off. In the prospective study, participants were roughly 18 to 95 years old, resided in around 25 geographic areas of the United States, and were enrolled through a virtual design. Cohort assignment in the prospective study relied on participant-reported clinical history from a screening survey and a study questionnaire. Recovered participants in ImmuneRACE Cohort 3 were defined by two consecutive negative NP/OP PCR tests, clearance by a healthcare professional, or resolution of symptoms. Mobile phlebotomists in the prospective study collected whole blood, serum and a nasopharyngeal or oropharyngeal swab from every participant. Participants in the prospective study had the option to provide additional blood draws and questionnaires over a roughly 2-month period. Before DNA extraction, prospective study blood samples were shipped either frozen or at room temperature.

In the germline V gene, CDR1 corresponds to MGHRA and CDR2 to YSYEKL. There are 14 amino acids in the CDR3, from cysteine to phenylalanine inclusive. Kept here is only the CDR3 DNA, which spans 42 bases and is read in frame from base 1. V is shortened by 0 bases, J by 9 bases, and the region joining them spans 9 bases. Recombination joined TRBV4-1 with TRBJ1-6, with the D gene not confidently named. The TCR sequence derives from a man aged 25 to 45 who had recovered from COVID-19. Sequenced: PBMCs or T cells enriched from blood (not recorded which). This receptor carries the CDR3 CASSQDPRFSPLHF. The nucleotide sequence is given as TGCGCCAGCAGCCAAGACCCGAGGTTTTCACCCCTCCACTTT.